These 23 T cell receptor beta chains came from one sample sequenced in a study of shared clonotypes between healthy human individuals. Here immunoSEQ multiplex PCR was the method, and the copy in TCRdb shows in-frame clones only, minus some. This table holds 950,000 to 1,100,000 clones, about 74% found once. Sequenced material: memory CD4+ T cells sorted from blood. Regarding subset: CD45RA-negative fraction. These receptors all come from a man younger than 30 in good health.

CDR3 sequence reads: CASSLNGAAVYNEQFF. CDR3 bases: TGTGCCAGCAGTTTAAACGGAGCGGCTGTCTACAATGAGCAGTTCTTC. The rearrangement uses TRBV27 and TRBJ2-1, with TRBD2 as a possible D gene (5 bases). CDR3 length equals 16 residues. With 2 bases removed from V and 3 bases from J, the gap between germline ends came to 14 bases. The germline CDR1 and CDR2 sequences are MNHEY and SMNVEV (reference sequence).

Written as DNA, the CDR3 is TGTGCCAGCAGCTTTGGGGCGGGGGCAGATACGCAGTATTTT. Protein: CASSFGAGADTQYF. V is TRBV11-2 and J is TRBJ2-3; 7 positions agree with TRBD2. The V gene's germline CDR1 is SGHAT and CDR2 FQNNGV. Trimming at V came to 3 bases and at J to 4 bases, leaving 4 bases not matched to a gene. There are 14 residues in the CDR3.

V is TRBV19 and J is TRBJ1-1, with D possibly TRBD1 on 5 matching bases. CDR1 is LNHDA, CDR2 SQIVND, per germline (reference sequence). The CDR3 totals 16 residues. V dropped 2 bases and J dropped 0 bases, with 13 bases sitting between them. As DNA, the CDR3 is TGTGCCAGTAGTATATCTCCGGGGCGCTTGAACACTGAAGCTTTCTTT. The encoded protein is CASSISPGRLNTEAFF. Supplemented by reference TRBV19 and TRBJ1-1, the full variable domain reads DGGITQSPKYLFRKEGQNVTLSCEQNLNHDAMYWYRQDPGQGLRLIYYSQIVNDFQKGDIAEGYSVSREKKESFPLTVTSAQKNPTAFYLCASSISPGRLNTEAFFGQGTRLTVV.

The V and J genes are TRBV11-2 and TRBJ2-6; unclear D gene. Germline values: CDR1 SGHAT, CDR2 FQNNGV. The CDR3 has 14 amino acids. V was pared by 9 bases and J by 4 bases, with 13 bases between. DNA for the CDR3: TGTGCCAGTCGAAGAACCCCCGGGGCCAACGTCCTGACTTTC. Residues: CASRRTPGANVLTF.

Worth noting for this clone: A read error is possible here, since a much larger clone lies one base away. The V call is TRBV6-1, the J call TRBJ1-5; D is possibly TRBD1 (6 bases). This CDR3 contains 14 residues. Trimming cost V 6 bases and J 2 bases, with 11 bases left between them. Germline CDR1 is MNHNS and CDR2 is SASEGT. This CDR3 is CASSPDSRNQPQHF. In DNA, the CDR3 is TGTGCCAGCAGCCCGGACAGCCGCAATCAGCCCCAGCATTTT.

The chain couples TRBV7-2 to TRBJ1-2, with 8 positions matching TRBD1. Unmatched junction bases numbered 4, after V lost 8 bases and J lost 2 bases. CDR1 SGHTA and CDR2 FQGNSA come from the germline V gene. The CDR3 extends over 13 amino acids. CDR3 protein: CASGQGANYGYTF. In nucleotides, the CDR3 is TGTGCCAGCGGTCAGGGGGCAAACTATGGCTACACCTTC.

The V gene is TRBV2, the J gene TRBJ2-5; D is perhaps TRBD1 (5 bases). Germline values: CDR1 SNHLY, CDR2 FYNNEI. The CDR3 sequence is 14 residues long. V lost 6 bases to trimming and J lost 9 bases, with 20 bases between them. CDR3 sequence: CASRSQGSNPSQYF. In nucleotides, the CDR3 is TGTGCCAGCAGATCTCAGGGATCCAACCCTTCCCAGTACTTC.

A remark on this clone: This may be a read error: a much more frequent sequence differs by one nucleotide. CDR3: CASTGQAYEQYF. The CDR3 coding sequence is TGTGCCAGCACTGGACAGGCCTACGAGCAGTACTTC. This chain joins TRBV6-1 and TRBJ2-7; the match to TRBD1 covers 7 bases. Trimming cost V 7 bases and J 2 bases; bases outside gene matches: 2. The CDR3 is 12 residues long. Germline values: CDR1 MNHNS, CDR2 SASEGT.

The chain employs TRBV5-4 and TRBJ2-2; 10 bases map to TRBD1. Germline assignment: CDR1 SGHNT and CDR2 YYREEE (reference sequence). The V and J ends lost 4 bases and 7 bases, in that order; junction bases with no gene match: 7. The CDR3 is made up of 15 amino acids. In DNA form, the CDR3 reads TGTGCCAGCAGCCCAGACAGGGGGCTCGTCGGGGAGCTGTTTTTT. Translating gives CASSPDRGLVGELFF.

This clone was seen once. This sequence joins TRBV5-1 and TRBJ1-4; 8 nucleotides align to TRBD1. The CDR3 has 14 residues. With V trimmed by 1 base and J by 7 bases, 3 bases remained unmatched. The V gene's germline CDR1 is SGHRS and CDR2 YFSETQ. The CDR3 coding sequence is TGCGCCAGCAGCTTGCAGGACAGGGCTGAAAAACTGTTTTTT. Its translation: CASSLQDRAEKLFF.

At least ten counts were recorded for this clone. The chain employs TRBV2 and TRBJ2-3, with TRBD1 identical over 11 bases. The CDR3 sequence is 15 residues long. Germline V gene sequence: CDR1 SNHLY, CDR2 FYNNEI. V dropped 5 bases and J dropped 9; count of bases not matched to a gene: 10. The CDR3 here is CASSPPRDRGTTQYF. The CDR3 nucleotides are TGTGCCAGCAGTCCCCCCCGGGACAGGGGGACGACGCAGTATTTT. Full variable domain (rest looked up from reference TRBV2 and TRBJ2-3): EPEVTQTPSHQVTQMGQEVILRCVPISNHLYFYWYRQILGQKVEFLVSFYNNEISEKSEIFDDQFSVERPDGSNFTLKIRSTKLEDSAMYFCASSPPRDRGTTQYFGPGTRLTVL.

This clone was recorded a few times. This specimen includes other DNA sequences encoding the same CDR3. The chain's CDR3 is CASSYRGSSYEQYF. In DNA, the CDR3 is TGTGCCAGCAGTTACCGGGGGAGCTCCTACGAGCAGTACTTC. The chain uses TRBV6-5 and TRBJ2-7; D possibly corresponds to TRBD2 (6 bases). Trimming removed 2 bases at V and 0 bases at J, with 8 bases between. The length of the CDR3 is 14 residues. From germline, CDR1 is MNHEY and CDR2 SVGAGI.

There are many counts of this clone. The genes are TRBV6-6 and TRBJ2-2, with 12 nucleotides matching TRBD2. The V gene end was trimmed by 4 bases and the J gene end by 6 bases; junction bases not matched to a gene: 6. The CDR3 spans 16 residues. Germline V gene sequence: CDR1 MNHNY, CDR2 SVGAGI (reference sequence). CDR3 sequence: CASSSPSGGASGELFF. CDR3 in DNA: TGTGCCAGCAGTTCCCCTAGCGGGGGGGCTTCCGGGGAGCTGTTTTTT.

This clone was recorded a few times. V gene TRBV7-2 combines with J gene TRBJ1-1; D not resolved. This CDR3 contains 14 residues. Trimming removed 3 bases at V and 3 bases at J, with 11 bases between. The V gene's germline CDR1 is SGHTA and CDR2 FQGNSA. The CDR3 loop is CASSFPLRDTEAFF. The CDR3 DNA is TGTGCCAGCAGCTTCCCACTTCGGGACACTGAAGCTTTCTTT.

The table lists this clone with many counts. The chain couples TRBV5-1 to TRBJ2-7; 7 nucleotides line up with TRBD1. This CDR3 region has 16 residues. Germline CDR1 SGHRS, CDR2 YFSETQ. V lost 1 base and J lost 4; bases outside the gene matches: 11. CDR3 sequence (DNA): TGCGCCAGCAGCTTGCGTCCGACAGGGCAAAAGTACGAGCAGTACTTC. It encodes CASSLRPTGQKYEQYF. The full variable domain, in which reference TRBV5-1 and TRBJ2-7 provide the parts outside the CDR3, is KAGVTQTPRYLIKTRGQQVTLSCSPISGHRSVSWYQQTPGQGLQFLFEYFSETQRNKGNFPGRFSGRQFSNSRSEMNVSTLELGDSALYLCASSLRPTGQKYEQYFGPGTRLTVT.

V is TRBV6-1 and J is TRBJ2-1; TRBD1 is a possible D gene (5 bases). V gave up 1 base and J gave up 0 bases, with 7 bases separating them. CDR3 length: 15 residues. Germline-derived CDR1 and CDR2 are MNHNS and SASEGT. The CDR3 spells CASSEGGRSYNEQFF. In nucleotides, the CDR3 is TGTGCCAGCAGTGAAGGGGGCCGCTCCTACAATGAGCAGTTCTTC.

This chain connects TRBV28 to TRBJ1-2; D not certain. Trimming pared 7 bases from V and 8 bases from J, leaving 23 bases between. The CDR3 runs 15 residues. The germline gives CDR1 MDHEN, CDR2 SYDVKM. The CDR3 DNA reads as TGTGCCAGCATCCGGTCCCCTAGTGGACTTGGGGGCTACACCTTC. It yields the protein CASIRSPSGLGGYTF.

The chain links TRBV19 to TRBJ2-3; D might be TRBD1 (5 bases). This CDR3 contains 17 residues. Germline V gene lookup returns CDR1 LNHDA and CDR2 SQIVND (reference sequence). Trimming pared 0 bases from V and 0 bases from J, leaving 13 bases between. The CDR3 DNA reads as TGTGCCAGTAGTATAGAAGTGACAGCAACTAGCACAGATACGCAGTATTTT. This sequence encodes CASSIEVTATSTDTQYF.

J is TRBJ2-7 and V is TRBV19; 7 positions agree with TRBD1. The CDR3 loop spans 11 amino acids. Per the germline V gene, CDR1 is LNHDA and CDR2 is SQIVND (reference sequence). V lost 11 bases, J lost 5 bases, and 6 bases stayed unmatched. The CDR3, as DNA: TGTGCCCCGGGACAGCCGGACGAGCAGTACTTC. Residues: CAPGQPDEQYF.

The rearrangement uses TRBV7-2 and TRBJ2-3; D unclear. The CDR3 totals 12 residues. CDR1 is SGHTA and CDR2 is FQGNSA in the germline V gene. Trimming took off 5 bases at V and 6 bases at J, with 9 bases between the two ends. This CDR3 reads CASSPYSDTQYF. The CDR3, as DNA: TGTGCCAGCAGCCCCTACTCGGATACGCAGTATTTT.

The rearrangement uses TRBV5-1 and TRBJ1-3; weak D call: TRBD1 (5 bases). Germline V gene sequence: CDR1 SGHRS, CDR2 YFSETQ. The CDR3 extends over 14 amino acids. V lost 7 bases, J lost 0 bases, and 11 bases lay in between. CDR3 nucleotide sequence: TGCGCCAGCGGGCCCGGGGGCTCTGGAAACACCATATATTTT. Translation: CASGPGGSGNTIYF.

The chain employs TRBV4-1 and TRBJ2-3, with 10 nucleotides matching TRBD2. The ends lost 2 bases at V and 1 base at J; junction bases unmatched: 3. Germline loops: CDR1 MGHRA, CDR2 YSYEKL. This CDR3 contains 16 residues. In DNA, the CDR3 is TGCGCCAGCAGCCAACACGGGACTAGCGGCACAGATACGCAGTATTTT. This translates into CASSQHGTSGTDTQYF.

The chain employs TRBV28 and TRBJ2-7; 7 positions match TRBD1. CDR3 length: 15 amino acids. CDR1 MDHEN and CDR2 SYDVKM come from the germline V gene. Germline trimming cut 5 bases from V and 0 bases from J; bases unmatched to any gene: 7. The CDR3 region has the DNA TGTGCCAGCAGTACCTCCGGGACAGTCTCCTACGAGCAGTACTTC. Translation: CASSTSGTVSYEQYF.